Listed below are T cell receptor beta chains from one sample, sequenced in a study of identical twins. TCRdb re-called the 5' RACE reads through MiXCR, storing one row per CDR3 protein. The sample records 400,000 to 550,000 distinct CDR3 sequences, approximately 22% being singletons. This same sample was also taken into another study, of T cells expressing NK-cell markers.

What was sequenced was CD4+ T cells sorted from blood. These receptors were collected from a young woman in good health. The CDR3 runs from the conserved cysteine through the conserved F or W. Fields, in order: clone size, V gene, J gene, D gene, CDR3 protein, CDR3 DNA. The D gene is left open where the match is weak. Not every row has a clone size; where given, it reads once, few, many or a size class.

clone size: -; V gene: TRBV5-1; J gene: TRBJ2-6; D gene: TRBD2; CDR3 protein: CASSSPLSGKSSGANVLTF; CDR3 DNA: TGCGCCAGCAGCTCCCCTCTTAGCGGGAAGAGCTCTGGGGCCAACGTCCTGACTTTC
clone size: -; V gene: TRBV7-2; J gene: TRBJ1-1; D gene: -; CDR3 protein: CASSVRMNTEAFF; CDR3 DNA: TGTGCCAGCAGCGTACGAATGAACACTGAAGCTTTCTTT
clone size: -; V gene: TRBV10-3; J gene: TRBJ1-5; D gene: TRBD1; CDR3 protein: CATTRNRGGGNQPQHF; CDR3 DNA: TGTGCCACGACCCGCAACAGGGGGGGTGGCAATCAGCCCCAGCATTTT
clone size: -; V gene: TRBV5-5; J gene: TRBJ2-1; D gene: TRBD2; CDR3 protein: CASSSFSGRWNEQFF; CDR3 DNA: TGTGCCAGCAGCTCCTTTAGCGGGAGATGGAATGAGCAGTTCTTC
clone size: -; V gene: TRBV5-1; J gene: TRBJ1-5; D gene: TRBD1; CDR3 protein: CASSLEGARNQPQHF; CDR3 DNA: TGCGCCAGCAGCTTGGAGGGGGCCCGCAATCAGCCCCAGCATTTT
clone size: -; V gene: TRBV28; J gene: TRBJ2-7; D gene: TRBD2; CDR3 protein: CASSLELADYEQYF; CDR3 DNA: TGTGCCAGCAGTTTAGAGCTAGCGGACTACGAGCAGTACTTC
clone size: many; V gene: TRBV20-1; J gene: TRBJ2-7; D gene: -; CDR3 protein: CSAPLTGFPYEQYF; CDR3 DNA: TGCAGTGCCCCGTTGACGGGGTTCCCCTACGAGCAGTACTTC
clone size: few; V gene: TRBV6-5; J gene: TRBJ1-2; D gene: -; CDR3 protein: CASSFTPGRSNYGYTF; CDR3 DNA: TGTGCCAGCAGTTTCACTCCGGGACGGAGTAACTATGGCTACACCTTC
clone size: -; V gene: TRBV12-3/TRBV12-4; J gene: TRBJ1-5; D gene: -; CDR3 protein: CASGPSDRSNQPQHF; CDR3 DNA: TGTGCCAGCGGCCCATCGGACAGATCAAATCAGCCCCAGCATTTT
clone size: few; V gene: TRBV7-2; J gene: TRBJ2-7; D gene: -; CDR3 protein: CASSPIRLSPSTEQYF; CDR3 DNA: TGTGCCAGCAGCCCAATCAGACTAAGCCCCTCCACCGAGCAGTACTTC
clone size: -; V gene: TRBV7-3; J gene: TRBJ2-5; D gene: TRBD2; CDR3 protein: CASSLTSGLQETQYF; CDR3 DNA: TGTGCCAGCAGCTTGACTAGCGGGCTACAAGAGACCCAGTACTTC
clone size: -; V gene: TRBV12-3/TRBV12-4; J gene: TRBJ2-3; D gene: TRBD1; CDR3 protein: CASSSNRGDTQYF; CDR3 DNA: TGTGCCAGCAGTTCGAACAGGGGCGATACGCAGTATTTT
clone size: few; V gene: TRBV30; J gene: TRBJ2-1; D gene: -; CDR3 protein: CAKEGQAGATQVF; CDR3 DNA: TGTGCAAAGGAGGGACAGGCGGGGGCAACGCAGGTCTTC
clone size: -; V gene: TRBV29-1; J gene: TRBJ2-7; D gene: -; CDR3 protein: CSVSYGELYEQYF; CDR3 DNA: TGCAGCGTCTCGTACGGGGAACTCTACGAGCAGTACTTC
clone size: -; V gene: TRBV7-9; J gene: TRBJ2-7; D gene: TRBD1; CDR3 protein: CASSRRGTGTYEQYF; CDR3 DNA: TGTGCCAGCAGCCGAAGGGGGACAGGGACCTACGAGCAGTACTTC
clone size: few; V gene: TRBV12-3/TRBV12-4; J gene: TRBJ1-1; D gene: -; CDR3 protein: CASSSFGASYEAFF; CDR3 DNA: TGTGCCAGCAGTTCTTTCGGGGCCTCCTATGAAGCTTTCTTT
clone size: -; V gene: TRBV10-3; J gene: TRBJ1-1; D gene: -; CDR3 protein: CAISGVAGMNTEAFF; CDR3 DNA: TGTGCCATCAGTGGAGTTGCGGGCATGAACACTGAAGCTTTCTTT
clone size: -; V gene: TRBV7-8; J gene: TRBJ2-7; D gene: TRBD1; CDR3 protein: CASSPRKGQEQYF; CDR3 DNA: TGTGCCAGCAGCCCCCGCAAGGGACAGGAACAGTACTTC
clone size: few; V gene: TRBV20-1; J gene: TRBJ2-5; D gene: TRBD2; CDR3 protein: CSAWGGTRETQYF; CDR3 DNA: TGCAGTGCTTGGGGGGGGACTAGAGAGACCCAGTACTTC
clone size: -; V gene: TRBV10-3; J gene: TRBJ1-5; D gene: -; CDR3 protein: CAIGVGDSNQPQHF; CDR3 DNA: TGTGCCATCGGGGTGGGAGATAGCAATCAGCCCCAGCATTTT
clone size: -; V gene: TRBV7-2; J gene: TRBJ2-1; D gene: -; CDR3 protein: CASSLDSPSSYNEQFF; CDR3 DNA: TGTGCCAGCAGCTTAGACTCTCCAAGCTCCTACAATGAGCAGTTCTTC
clone size: -; V gene: TRBV5-1; J gene: TRBJ2-7; D gene: -; CDR3 protein: CASSLNQGLEQYF; CDR3 DNA: TGCGCCAGCAGCTTAAACCAGGGTCTCGAGCAGTACTTC
clone size: medium-sized; V gene: TRBV20-1; J gene: TRBJ1-1; D gene: TRBD1; CDR3 protein: CSARGKGAVNTEAFF; CDR3 DNA: TGCAGTGCTAGAGGGAAGGGGGCCGTGAACACTGAAGCTTTCTTT
clone size: few; V gene: TRBV27; J gene: TRBJ2-7; D gene: TRBD2; CDR3 protein: CASSFYLAGVYEQYF; CDR3 DNA: TGTGCCAGCAGTTTTTACCTAGCGGGAGTGTACGAGCAGTACTTC
clone size: few; V gene: TRBV7-9; J gene: TRBJ1-1; D gene: -; CDR3 protein: CASSARQRNTEAFF; CDR3 DNA: TGTGCCAGCAGCGCCCGACAGCGGAACACTGAAGCTTTCTTT
clone size: -; V gene: TRBV11-3; J gene: TRBJ2-2; D gene: TRBD1; CDR3 protein: CASSPLQGASTGELFF; CDR3 DNA: TGTGCCAGCAGCCCTTTACAGGGGGCGTCGACCGGGGAGCTGTTTTTT
clone size: once; V gene: TRBV5-1; J gene: TRBJ2-3; D gene: -; CDR3 protein: CASNRDTTDTQYF; CDR3 DNA: TGCGCCAGCAACCGTGATACTACTGATACGCAGTATTTT
clone size: few; V gene: TRBV9; J gene: TRBJ2-1; D gene: -; CDR3 protein: CASSGGGLAAYDEQFF; CDR3 DNA: TGTGCCAGCAGTGGGGGGGGGCTAGCGGCCTACGATGAGCAGTTCTTC
clone size: -; V gene: TRBV12-3/TRBV12-4; J gene: TRBJ2-7; D gene: TRBD2; CDR3 protein: CACRSFPRLAGGAYEQYF; CDR3 DNA: TGTGCCTGCCGCTCCTTTCCTCGACTAGCGGGAGGTGCCTACGAGCAGTACTTC
clone size: -; V gene: TRBV5-1; J gene: TRBJ2-6; D gene: -; CDR3 protein: CASSLDQVSGANVLTF; CDR3 DNA: TGCGCCAGCAGCTTGGATCAGGTCTCTGGGGCCAACGTCCTGACTTTC
clone size: medium-sized; V gene: TRBV20-1; J gene: TRBJ2-7; D gene: -; CDR3 protein: CSARLDSYEQYF; CDR3 DNA: TGCAGTGCTAGGCTGGATTCCTACGAGCAGTACTTC
clone size: few; V gene: TRBV29-1; J gene: TRBJ2-2; D gene: -; CDR3 protein: CSVEVRAGTGELFF; CDR3 DNA: TGCAGCGTTGAAGTTAGGGCGGGCACCGGGGAGCTGTTTTTT
clone size: -; V gene: TRBV9; J gene: TRBJ1-1; D gene: -; CDR3 protein: CASSPNEGEAFF; CDR3 DNA: TGTGCCAGCAGCCCAAACGAGGGGGAAGCTTTCTTT
clone size: -; V gene: TRBV6-5; J gene: TRBJ1-6; D gene: -; CDR3 protein: CASSYSGKQIDNSPLHF; CDR3 DNA: TGTGCCAGCAGTTACTCAGGGAAGCAGATCGATAATTCACCCCTCCACTTT